This TCR beta chain emerged from a study of blood T cell repertoires in COVID-19. Whole-study context: The origin of the acute and convalescent COVID-19 samples was the United States, Italy and Spain. In each case, the material was cDNA or gDNA derived from T cells, B-cell-depleted T cells, or PBMCs.

Across under 25 US areas, participants ranged in age from roughly 18 to 89 years. In the 2 weeks before study entry, exposed participants met a COVID-19 case, which was PCR-confirmed or clinician-diagnosed. V lost 5 bases to trimming and J lost 5 bases, with 12 bases between them. The CDR3 covers 12 residues. Germline lookup yields CDR1 SQVTM and CDR2 ANQGSEA. The data were produced by immunoSEQ multiplex PCR, yet TCRdb's version contains in-frame clones alone and is incomplete. Altogether around 250,000 clones are present, 80% to 90% being singletons, with the ten largest covering just over 0.85%. Material for sequencing was PBMCs or T cells enriched from blood (not recorded which). V gene TRBV29-1 combines with J gene TRBJ2-5; no clear D gene. The TCR comes from a man aged 45-65 years who had been exposed to COVID-19. The CDR3 spells CSVRLAPETQYF. The DNA of the CDR3 is TGCAGCGTTCGACTCGCCCCCGAGACCCAGTACTTC.